This record concerns one TCR beta chain sequence. The target antigen is unknown. J was trimmed by 9 bases and V by 4 bases; bases with no gene match: 7. CDR1 and CDR2 (germline): KGHDR, SFDVKD. The CDR3 length is 15 residues. These data originate in a study of T cell responses to AZD1222 COVID-19 vaccine. Broader study findings: In a largely white British group with more females than males, clonal diversity was possibly underestimated.

Sequencing used immunoSEQ multiplex PCR; TCRdb keeps in-frame clones, though not all of them. In the table there are about 140,000 clones, 80% to 90% of which are singletons. Sequences were derived from peripheral blood, sampled on day 0 of AZD1222 vaccination. This chain connects TRBV24-1 to TRBJ2-1, with TRBD2 matching 11 bases. This receptor was identified in an adult in good health. CDR3 in DNA: TGTGCCACCAGTGAAAGTAGCGGGAGGGCGGGTGAGCAGTTCTTC. Its protein product is CATSESSGRAGEQFF.